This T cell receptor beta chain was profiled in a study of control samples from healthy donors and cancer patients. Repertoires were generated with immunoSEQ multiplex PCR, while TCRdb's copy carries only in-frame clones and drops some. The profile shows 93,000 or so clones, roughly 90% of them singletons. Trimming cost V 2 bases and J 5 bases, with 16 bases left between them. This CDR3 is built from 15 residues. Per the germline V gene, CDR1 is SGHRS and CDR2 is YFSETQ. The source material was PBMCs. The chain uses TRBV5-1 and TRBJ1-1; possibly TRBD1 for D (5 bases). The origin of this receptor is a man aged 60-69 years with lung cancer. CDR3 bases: TGCGCCAGCAGCTTAATAGGGACGGGGCAGACTGAAGCTTTCTTT. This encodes CASSLIGTGQTEAFF.